Each of the 26 T cell receptor beta chains below was sequenced from the same sample in a study of T-cell memory formation after mild COVID-19. MiXCR, run by TCRdb on the 5' RACE reads, gives a single entry per CDR3 protein. The sample holds hundreds of thousands of distinct CDR3 sequences, roughly 25% seen once. Specimen: PBMCs or a T cell subset sorted from them (not recorded which). The receptor source for this set is an adult woman who had mild COVID-19 (a few samples of this study predate the infection). Cell type and time point are not known.

V usage is TRBV4-1 and J usage is TRBJ2-5; the match to TRBD1 covers 9 bases. Per germline, CDR1 MGHRA and CDR2 YSYEKL. CDR3 length equals 14 residues. V was clipped by 3 bases and J by 7 bases; unmatched bases: 6. CDR3 DNA: TGCGCCAGCAGCCAGGGGACAGGGTACGGGACCCAGTACTTC. This sequence encodes CASSQGTGYGTQYF.

This clonotype was seen more than once but under ten times. J is TRBJ1-1 and V is TRBV4-3; D may be TRBD1 (6 bases). Looked up from germline, CDR1 is LGHNA and CDR2 is YSLEER. The CDR3 is 13 amino acids. V lost 0 bases to trimming and J lost 9 bases, with 11 bases between them. CDR3 nucleotide sequence: TGCGCCAGCAGCCAAGATAGCCGGGGGCAAGCTTTCTTT. Its translation is CASSQDSRGQAFF.

Concerning this clonotype itself: A clone one base away is much larger, so this may be a read error. This chain connects TRBV7-2 to TRBJ2-7; 10 nucleotides line up with TRBD2. Germline CDR1 SGHTA, CDR2 FQGNSA. The junction had 5 bases not matched to a gene; V was cut back by 6 bases and J by 0 bases. The CDR3 is made up of 15 amino acids. Written as DNA, the CDR3 is TGTGCCAGCAGGCCTGGACTAGCGGTCTCCTACGAGCAGTACTTC. Its protein product is CASRPGLAVSYEQYF.

This clonotype was counted at least ten times. The rearrangement joins TRBV4-3 to TRBJ2-7, with D possibly called TRBD1 or TRBD2 (5 bases each). Germline V CDR1 and CDR2: LGHNA, YSLEER. Trimming took 1 base from V and 0 from J, leaving 13 bases between them. The CDR3 sequence is 16 residues long. CDR3 region: CASSQGDGTSSYEQYF. The CDR3 bases are TGCGCCAGCAGCCAAGGTGACGGGACGAGCTCCTACGAGCAGTACTTC.

This clonotype was counted only a few times. The gene calls are TRBV7-9 and TRBJ1-1; maybe TRBD1 (6 bases). The germline gives CDR1 SEHNR, CDR2 FQNEAQ (reference sequence). The CDR3 covers 13 residues. The germline V and J ends were trimmed by 9 bases and 1 base, with 12 bases remaining between them. The CDR3 loop reads CASRGIKNTEAFF. The CDR3 coding sequence is TGTGCCAGTAGGGGGATTAAGAACACTGAAGCTTTCTTT.

In this sample, this clonotype turned up a few times. The genes are TRBV20-1 and TRBJ2-3; 8 nucleotides match TRBD2. V gave up 6 bases and J gave up 5 bases; unmatched junction bases: 16. The CDR3 extends over 16 amino acids. CDR1 is DFQATT, CDR2 SNEGSKA, per germline (reference sequence). The CDR3 is CSAEGRSGGPGDTQYF. CDR3 coding DNA: TGCAGTGCCGAAGGGCGTTCGGGAGGGCCTGGAGATACGCAGTATTTT.

In this sample, this clonotype turned up a few times. The gene calls are TRBV5-1 and TRBJ1-2, with TRBD1 as a possible D gene (6 bases). This CDR3 has 15 residues. Trimming removed 4 bases from V and 3 bases from J, with 16 bases in between. Germline V CDR1 and CDR2: SGHRS, YFSETQ. CDR3 bases: TGCGCCAGCAGCCACGAACAGGGTCAGGACTATGGCTACACCTTC. This encodes CASSHEQGQDYGYTF.

This clonotype has a handful of counts. The germline gene is not matched at one end of the junction; a read error may be the cause. The chain recombines TRBV10-3 with TRBJ2-3; TRBD1 agrees at 7 bases. CDR3 length equals 12 residues. Germline V CDR1 and CDR2: ENHRY, SYGVKD. CDR3 sequence reads: CCTGTEADTQYF. The CDR3 DNA follows: TGCTGCACCGGGACAGAGGCAGATACGCAGTATTTT.

This clonotype was detected a few times. The chain employs TRBV30 and TRBJ2-1; 11 nucleotides align to TRBD1. V was clipped by 3 bases and J by 2 bases; unmatched bases: 6. This CDR3 has 16 amino acids. Germline V CDR1 and CDR2: GTSNPN, SVGIG (reference sequence). CDR3 region: CAWRGDRGITYNEQFF. CDR3 in DNA: TGTGCCTGGAGGGGGGACAGGGGGATAACCTACAATGAGCAGTTCTTC.

This clonotype was counted only a few times. The V gene is TRBV5-8, the J gene TRBJ1-3; D gene unclear. CDR1 and CDR2 (germline): SGHTS, YDEGEE. The CDR3 consists of 12 residues. Trimming cost V 1 base and J 15 bases, with 14 bases left between them. DNA of the CDR3: TGTGCCAGCAGCTTGTCGGTCGTGCTCGGATATTTT. It codes for CASSLSVVLGYF.

This clonotype was detected a few times. The V gene is TRBV2, the J gene TRBJ2-7, with 9 bases identical to TRBD1. Germline CDR1 reads SNHLY; CDR2 reads FYNNEI. J gave up 6 bases and V 6 bases, and 9 bases lay outside the gene matches. This CDR3 has 14 amino acids. In DNA, the CDR3 is TGTGCCAGCAGAGTCGGGACAGGGTTCCGCGAGCAGTACTTC. Translation gives CASRVGTGFREQYF.

The CDR3 spells CASSFRARDETQYF. The DNA of the CDR3 is TGCGCCAGCAGCTTTCGCGCCCGAGACGAGACCCAGTACTTC. J is TRBJ2-5 and V is TRBV5-1; D gene uncertain. Germline V lookup: CDR1 SGHRS, CDR2 YFSETQ. With 2 bases removed from V and 5 bases from J, the gap between germline ends came to 13 bases. The CDR3 runs to 14 residues.

The chain uses TRBV29-1 and TRBJ2-1; 12 nucleotides match TRBD2. Germline V gene lookup returns CDR1 SQVTM and CDR2 ANQGSEA. Trimming removed 1 base from V and 10 bases from J; junction bases left unmatched: 2. The CDR3 has 13 amino acids. CDR3 residues: CSVEGLAGGEQFF. The CDR3 nucleotides read TGCAGCGTTGAAGGTCTAGCGGGAGGGGAGCAGTTCTTC.

This sequence joins TRBV2 and TRBJ2-1; D may correspond to TRBD1 or TRBD2 (5 bases each). The CDR3 is 13 amino acids. The ends were cut back, 6 bases at V and 5 bases at J, with 11 bases in the middle. CDR1 is SNHLY and CDR2 is FYNNEI in the germline V gene. The CDR3 protein is CASRLGRDNEQFF. In DNA, the CDR3 is TGTGCCAGCAGACTGGGACGGGACAATGAGCAGTTCTTC.

The rearrangement joins TRBV7-9 to TRBJ2-1; 10 nucleotides match TRBD2. Germline lookup yields CDR1 SEHNR and CDR2 FQNEAQ (reference sequence). Trimming took 3 bases from V and 10 from J; bases not matched to a gene: 21. The CDR3 has 19 residues. The CDR3 DNA follows: TGTGCCAGCAGCTTCGAGGTTTGGGGGGCTAGCGGGAGCTTCGGAGAGCAGTTCTTC. Translation gives CASSFEVWGASGSFGEQFF. The whole variable domain, remainder taken from reference TRBV7-9 and TRBJ2-1, is DTGVSQNPRHKITKRGQNVTFRCDPISEHNRLYWYRQTLGQGPEFLTYFQNEAQLEKSRLLSDRFSAERPKGSFSTLEIQRTEQGDSAMYLCASSFEVWGASGSFGEQFFGPGTRLTVL.

This clonotype came up a few times. The chain links TRBV19 to TRBJ2-6; D gene uncertain. Trimming removed 5 bases at V and 0 bases at J, with 5 bases between. Germline V gives CDR1 LNHDA, CDR2 SQIVND (reference sequence). The CDR3 covers 14 residues. Here the CDR3 DNA reads TGTGCCAGTAGTCGGCTCTCTGGGGCCAACGTCCTGACTTTC. Translation: CASSRLSGANVLTF.

This clonotype has more than one count but fewer than ten. This chain uses TRBV24-1 with TRBJ2-7; TRBD1 aligns across 9 bases. The J segment lost 3 bases and the V segment lost 4 bases, leaving 9 bases of the junction unmatched. The CDR3 runs to 16 residues. The germline V gene encodes CDR1 KGHDR and CDR2 SFDVKD. The CDR3 DNA is TGTGCCACCAGTGAGGGGACAGGGACAGGGAACTACGAGCAGTACTTC. Translation: CATSEGTGTGNYEQYF.

A few counts support this clonotype. The CDR3 reads CASLTEGDTEAFF. The CDR3 nucleotides are TGTGCCAGCCTCACTGAGGGTGACACTGAAGCTTTCTTT. V is TRBV7-9 and J is TRBJ1-1, with no clear D. The V gene lost 8 bases and the J gene lost 3 bases, with 13 bases spanning the gap. Germline V gene lookup returns CDR1 SEHNR and CDR2 FQNEAQ (reference sequence). CDR3 length: 13 amino acids. The variable domain in full, completed from reference TRBV7-9 and TRBJ1-1, reads DTGVSQNPRHKITKRGQNVTFRCDPISEHNRLYWYRQTLGQGPEFLTYFQNEAQLEKSRLLSDRFSAERPKGSFSTLEIQRTEQGDSAMYLCASLTEGDTEAFFGQGTRLTVV.

In its sample, this clonotype was seen a few times. The CDR3 DNA sequence: TGTGCCAGCAGCATACCGGGGACTAGCGGGGACACCGGGGAGCTGTTTTTT. This gives the protein CASSIPGTSGDTGELFF. The V and J genes are TRBV5-4 and TRBJ2-2; TRBD2 matches at 13 bases. The CDR3 runs 17 residues. Trimming at V came to 4 bases and at J to 3 bases, leaving 6 bases not matched to a gene. Germline V gene data show CDR1 as SGHNT and CDR2 as YYREEE (reference sequence). Looking up the rest from reference TRBV5-4 and TRBJ2-2 gives the full variable domain: ETGVTQSPTHLIKTRGQQVTLRCSSQSGHNTVSWYQQALGQGPQFIFQYYREEENGRGNFPPRFSGLQFPNYSSELNVNALELDDSALYLCASSIPGTSGDTGELFFGEGSRLTVL.

The CDR3 loop is CASSLRPQEATYEQYF. The CDR3 DNA follows: TGTGCCAGCAGCTTACGGCCCCAGGAGGCGACCTACGAGCAGTACTTC. V and J are TRBV7-8 and TRBJ2-7; D is perhaps TRBD2 (5 bases). In germline, CDR1 is SGHVS, CDR2 FQNEAQ. This CDR3 spans 16 amino acids. Trimming took off 2 bases at V and 2 bases at J, with 16 bases between the two ends. The complete variable domain, with remaining parts taken from reference TRBV7-8 and TRBJ2-7, reads GAGVSQSPRYKVAKRGQDVALRCDPISGHVSLFWYQQALGQGPEFLTYFQNEAQLDKSGLPSDRFFAERPEGSVSTLKIQRTQQEDSAVYLCASSLRPQEATYEQYFGPGTRLTVT.

The chain employs TRBV5-1 and TRBJ2-7, with 8 bases matching TRBD1. V lost 1 base, J lost 2 bases, and 5 bases stayed unmatched. From germline, CDR1 is SGHRS and CDR2 YFSETQ. CDR3 length equals 15 residues. The CDR3 nucleotides are TGCGCCAGCAGCTTGATAACAGGGGGAACCTACGAGCAGTACTTC. It translates to CASSLITGGTYEQYF.

V gene TRBV20-1 combines with J gene TRBJ2-7, with D perhaps TRBD2 (5 bases). Germline V gene sequence: CDR1 DFQATT, CDR2 SNEGSKA (reference sequence). CDR3 length equals 13 residues. V lost 3 bases and J lost 7, with 16 bases in between. CDR3 bases: TGCAGTGCTAGGGGAGCGCTTGAGGAAGAGCAGTACTTC. Translated, it gives CSARGALEEEQYF.

This clonotype showed up just a few times. V gene TRBV4-2 combines with J gene TRBJ2-7; TRBD1 is a possible D gene (6 bases). The V end was cut by 0 bases, the J end by 3 bases, with 12 bases between. Germline lookup yields CDR1 LGHNA and CDR2 YNFKEQ. This CDR3 has 15 residues. This chain's CDR3 is CASSQDGGTLYEQYF. In DNA, the CDR3 is TGTGCCAGCAGCCAAGATGGGGGCACTCTCTACGAGCAGTACTTC.

The sample holds many counts of this clonotype. CDR3 sequence reads: CASSLGLAGPDTQYF. CDR3 bases: TGTGCCAGCAGTTTAGGACTAGCGGGACCAGATACGCAGTATTTT. V gene TRBV12-3 or TRBV12-4 combines with J gene TRBJ2-3, with TRBD2 matching over 11 bases. Trimming cost V 1 base and J 4 bases; bases outside gene matches: 1. The CDR3 has 15 residues.

V is TRBV20-1 and J is TRBJ2-3; no reliable D call. The CDR3 covers 12 residues. The V gene's germline CDR1 is DFQATT and CDR2 SNEGSKA (reference sequence). Trimming cost V 3 bases and J 2 bases, with 6 bases left between them. Here the CDR3 reads CSASKVTDTQYF. The CDR3 DNA reads as TGCAGTGCTAGTAAGGTCACAGATACGCAGTATTTT.

This clonotype has more than one count but fewer than ten. The rearrangement links TRBV7-9 to TRBJ2-7, with a tentative D call TRBD1 (5 bases). V lost 7 bases and J 2 bases, leaving 15 bases between the germline ends. There are 14 residues in the CDR3. Germline V lookup: CDR1 SEHNR, CDR2 FQNEAQ (reference sequence). CDR3 sequence: CASTAEGVTYEQYF. CDR3 in DNA: TGTGCCAGCACCGCGGAAGGGGTTACCTACGAGCAGTACTTC.